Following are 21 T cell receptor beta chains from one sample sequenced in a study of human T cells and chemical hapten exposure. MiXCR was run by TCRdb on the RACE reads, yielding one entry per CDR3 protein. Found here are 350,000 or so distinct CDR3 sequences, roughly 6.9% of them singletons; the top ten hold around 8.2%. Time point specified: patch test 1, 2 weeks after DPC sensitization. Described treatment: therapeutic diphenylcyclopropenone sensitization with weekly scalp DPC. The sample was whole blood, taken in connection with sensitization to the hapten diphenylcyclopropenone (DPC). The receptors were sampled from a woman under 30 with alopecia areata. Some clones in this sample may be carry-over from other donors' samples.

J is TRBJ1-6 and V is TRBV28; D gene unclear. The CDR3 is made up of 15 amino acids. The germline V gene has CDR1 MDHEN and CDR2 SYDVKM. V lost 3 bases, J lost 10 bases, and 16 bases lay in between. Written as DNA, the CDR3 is TGTGCCAGCAGTTTTAACTCTGCCGCCGGGTCACCCCTCCACTTT. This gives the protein CASSFNSAAGSPLHF.

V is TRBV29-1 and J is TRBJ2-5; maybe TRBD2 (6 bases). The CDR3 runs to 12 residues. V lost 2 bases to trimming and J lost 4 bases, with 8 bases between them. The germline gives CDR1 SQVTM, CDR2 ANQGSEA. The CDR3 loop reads CSVEPGGETQYF. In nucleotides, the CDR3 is TGCAGCGTTGAACCCGGGGGAGAGACCCAGTACTTC.

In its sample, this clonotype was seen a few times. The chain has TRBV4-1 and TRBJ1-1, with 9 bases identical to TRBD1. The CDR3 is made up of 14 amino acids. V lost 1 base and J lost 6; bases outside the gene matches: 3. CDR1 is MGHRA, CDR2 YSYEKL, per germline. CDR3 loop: CASSQVGTGSEAFF. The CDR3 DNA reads TGCGCCAGCAGCCAAGTAGGGACAGGGTCTGAAGCTTTCTTT.

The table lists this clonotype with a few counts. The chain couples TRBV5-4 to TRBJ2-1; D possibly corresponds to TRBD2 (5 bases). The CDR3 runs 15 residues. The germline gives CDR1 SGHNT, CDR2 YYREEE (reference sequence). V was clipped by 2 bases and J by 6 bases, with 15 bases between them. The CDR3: CASSFGGTVGNEQFF. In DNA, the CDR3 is TGTGCCAGCAGCTTCGGAGGTACGGTTGGCAATGAGCAGTTCTTC.

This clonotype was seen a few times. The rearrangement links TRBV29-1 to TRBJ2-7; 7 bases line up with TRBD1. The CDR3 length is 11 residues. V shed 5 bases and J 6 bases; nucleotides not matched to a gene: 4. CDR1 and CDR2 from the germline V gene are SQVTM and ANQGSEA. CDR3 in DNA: TGCAGCGTTCGTTCAGGGGGCGAGCAGTACTTC. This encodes CSVRSGGEQYF.

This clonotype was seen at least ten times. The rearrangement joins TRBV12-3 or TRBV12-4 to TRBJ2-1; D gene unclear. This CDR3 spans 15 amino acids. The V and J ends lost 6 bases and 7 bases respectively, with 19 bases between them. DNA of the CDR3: TGTGCCAGCAGCCCTACACTTGACCTAGGTAATGAGCAGTTCTTC. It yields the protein CASSPTLDLGNEQFF.

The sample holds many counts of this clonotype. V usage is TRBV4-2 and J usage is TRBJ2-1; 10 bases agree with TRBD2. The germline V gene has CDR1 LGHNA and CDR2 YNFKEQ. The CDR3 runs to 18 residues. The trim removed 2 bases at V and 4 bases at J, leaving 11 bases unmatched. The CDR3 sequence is CASSQSLELAGEYNEQFF. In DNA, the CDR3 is TGTGCCAGCAGCCAATCCCTGGAGCTAGCGGGGGAATACAATGAGCAGTTCTTC.

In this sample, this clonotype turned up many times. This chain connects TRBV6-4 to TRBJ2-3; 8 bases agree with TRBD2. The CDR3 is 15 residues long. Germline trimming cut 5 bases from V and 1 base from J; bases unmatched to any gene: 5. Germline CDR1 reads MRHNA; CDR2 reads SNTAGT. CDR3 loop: CASSTSGGGTDTQYF. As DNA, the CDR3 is TGTGCCAGCAGTACAAGCGGGGGAGGCACAGATACGCAGTATTTT.

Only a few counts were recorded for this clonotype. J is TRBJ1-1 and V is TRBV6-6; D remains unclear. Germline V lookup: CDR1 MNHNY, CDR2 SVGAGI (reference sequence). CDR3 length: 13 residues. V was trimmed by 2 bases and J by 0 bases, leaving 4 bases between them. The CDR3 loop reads CASSYQVNTEAFF. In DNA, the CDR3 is TGTGCCAGCAGTTACCAGGTGAACACTGAAGCTTTCTTT.

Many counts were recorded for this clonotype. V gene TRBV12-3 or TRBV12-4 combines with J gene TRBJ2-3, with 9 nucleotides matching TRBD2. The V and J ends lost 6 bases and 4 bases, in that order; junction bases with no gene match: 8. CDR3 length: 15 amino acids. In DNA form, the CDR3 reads TGTGCCAGCAGAAAGACTAGCGGAAGGGCAGATACGCAGTATTTT. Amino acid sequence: CASRKTSGRADTQYF.

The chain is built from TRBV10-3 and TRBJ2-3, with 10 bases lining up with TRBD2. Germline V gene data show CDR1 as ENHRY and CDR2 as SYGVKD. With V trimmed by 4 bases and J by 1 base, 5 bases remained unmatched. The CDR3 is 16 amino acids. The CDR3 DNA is TGTGCCATCAGTGTCCTAGCGGGGGAAGGCACAGATACGCAGTATTTT. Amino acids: CAISVLAGEGTDTQYF.

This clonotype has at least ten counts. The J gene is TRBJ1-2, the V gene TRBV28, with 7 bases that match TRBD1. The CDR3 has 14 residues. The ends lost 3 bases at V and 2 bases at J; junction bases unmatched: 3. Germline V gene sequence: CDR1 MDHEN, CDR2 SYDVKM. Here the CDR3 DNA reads TGTGCCAGCAGTTTTCCGGGACAGAACTATGGCTACACCTTC. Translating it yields CASSFPGQNYGYTF.

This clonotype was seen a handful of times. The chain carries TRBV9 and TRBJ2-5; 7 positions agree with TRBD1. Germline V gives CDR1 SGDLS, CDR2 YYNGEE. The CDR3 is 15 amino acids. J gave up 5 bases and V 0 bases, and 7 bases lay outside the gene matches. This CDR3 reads CASSVEWDSVETQYF. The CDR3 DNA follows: TGTGCCAGCAGCGTAGAATGGGACAGTGTCGAGACCCAGTACTTC.

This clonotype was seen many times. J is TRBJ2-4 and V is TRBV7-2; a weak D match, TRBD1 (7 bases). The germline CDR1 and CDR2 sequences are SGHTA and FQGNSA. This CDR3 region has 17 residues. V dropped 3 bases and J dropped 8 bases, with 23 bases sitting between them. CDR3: CASSFWGTEKRVDIQYF. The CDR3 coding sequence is TGTGCCAGCAGCTTCTGGGGGACAGAAAAGCGGGTTGACATTCAGTACTTC.

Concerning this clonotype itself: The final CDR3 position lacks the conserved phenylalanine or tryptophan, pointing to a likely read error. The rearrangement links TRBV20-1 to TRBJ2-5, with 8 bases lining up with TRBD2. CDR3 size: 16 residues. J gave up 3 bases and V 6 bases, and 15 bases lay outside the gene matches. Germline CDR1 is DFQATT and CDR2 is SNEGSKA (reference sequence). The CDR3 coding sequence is TGCAGTGCACCCTTCTGGGCGGCGGGGGGAAAAGAGACCCAGTACTCC. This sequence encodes CSAPFWAAGGKETQYS.

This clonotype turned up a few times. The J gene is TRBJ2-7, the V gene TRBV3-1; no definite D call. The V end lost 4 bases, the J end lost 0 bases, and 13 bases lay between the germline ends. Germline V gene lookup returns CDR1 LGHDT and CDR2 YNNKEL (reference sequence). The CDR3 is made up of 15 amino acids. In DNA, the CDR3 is TGTGCCAGCAGCCCTCTCAGCCTGAGCTCCTACGAGCAGTACTTC. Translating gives CASSPLSLSSYEQYF.

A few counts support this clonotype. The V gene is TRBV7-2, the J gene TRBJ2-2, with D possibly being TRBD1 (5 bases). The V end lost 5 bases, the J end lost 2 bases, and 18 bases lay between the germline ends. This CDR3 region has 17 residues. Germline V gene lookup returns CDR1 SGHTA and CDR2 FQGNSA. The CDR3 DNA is TGTGCCAGCAGCCCAGGTCAGGGCAGGGAAAACACCGGGGAGCTGTTTTTT. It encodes CASSPGQGRENTGELFF.

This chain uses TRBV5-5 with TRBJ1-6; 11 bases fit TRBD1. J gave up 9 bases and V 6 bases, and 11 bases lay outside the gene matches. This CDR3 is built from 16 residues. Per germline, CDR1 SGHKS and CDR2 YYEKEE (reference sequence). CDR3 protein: CASIAGQGVLVSPLHF. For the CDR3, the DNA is TGTGCCAGCATCGCGGGACAGGGGGTTTTGGTTTCACCCCTCCACTTT.

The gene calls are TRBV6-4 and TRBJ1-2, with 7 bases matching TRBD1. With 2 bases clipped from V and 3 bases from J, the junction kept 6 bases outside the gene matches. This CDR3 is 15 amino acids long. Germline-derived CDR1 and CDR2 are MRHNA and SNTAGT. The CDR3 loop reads CASSDLRQGDYGYTF. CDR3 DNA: TGTGCCAGCAGTGACCTCAGACAGGGAGACTATGGCTACACCTTC.

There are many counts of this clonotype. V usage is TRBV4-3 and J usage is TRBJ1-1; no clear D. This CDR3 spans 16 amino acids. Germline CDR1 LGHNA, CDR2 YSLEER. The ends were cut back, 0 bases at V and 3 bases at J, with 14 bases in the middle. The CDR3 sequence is CASSQELDSGDTEAFF. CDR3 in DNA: TGCGCCAGCAGCCAAGAACTAGACTCCGGGGACACTGAAGCTTTCTTT.

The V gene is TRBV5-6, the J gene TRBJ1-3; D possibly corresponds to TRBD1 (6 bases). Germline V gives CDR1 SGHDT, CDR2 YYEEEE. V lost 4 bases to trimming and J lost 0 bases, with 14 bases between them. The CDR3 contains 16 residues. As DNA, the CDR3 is TGTGCCAGCAGCCGGCAACAGGGCCGCTCTGGAAACACCATATATTTT. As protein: CASSRQQGRSGNTIYF.